This paragraph reports one T cell receptor (beta chain). Its antigen is undetermined. The authors ran a second PCR of about 6 to 11 cycles using a sample-barcoded 5' primer and a J-beta primer mix. Per sample, CDR3-containing paired-end reads numbered at least 2.5 million. TCRdb redid the calling of the 5' RACE reads with MiXCR, one entry per CDR3 protein. The sample includes about 1.4 million distinct CDR3 sequences, roughly 59% of them seen just once. These data come from a study of blood T cells in healthy people across ages. Study-wide results and caveats: Estimates drawn from one million T cells were deemed to understate diversity. Expanded clonotype shifts may have been confounded, as the donors had an unknown CMV status.

Germline V gene data show CDR1 as MNHEY and CDR2 as SVGAGI. V was clipped by 2 bases and J by 5 bases; unmatched bases: 11. The CDR3 extends over 17 amino acids. The authors extracted at least 5 micrograms of total RNA per sample. The V gene is TRBV6-5, the J gene TRBJ2-5; 10 bases map to TRBD2. The sequenced material came from blood. This TCR was recovered from a man younger than 35 in good health. CDR3 DNA: TGTGCCAGCAGTTACGTAAGCGGGGGGGCCTCTCGGGAGACCCAGTACTTC. Amino acids: CASSYVSGGASRETQYF.